This T cell receptor (beta chain) is from a study of metastatic and nonmetastatic thyroid tumors. About the research overall: Malignant thyroid and benign thyroid patients provided blood and tumor or nodule tissue whose repertoires were compared.

Germline CDR1 and CDR2: MNHNS and SASEGT. V shed 5 bases and J shed 2 bases, with 12 bases lying between them. CDR3 length: 14 amino acids. Per the original methods: A distant-metastasis classifier for papillary thyroid cancer was built using CDR3 differences across clinicopathological groups. TCRdb re-called the PCR reads through MiXCR. None of the V and J calls come from the authors' own analysis; TCRdb made them. Among roughly 93,000 clones listed, over 9.5% were seen once. This clone occurred many times. Antigen unknown. Study outcomes and limitations: Across blood and tumor, TCR beta diversity in malignant thyroid tumors was reportedly significantly higher than in benign nodules.

The entire patient cohort was treatment-naive prior to thyroid surgery. This rearrangement joins TRBV6-1 to TRBJ1-2; unclear D gene. Sample: blood. This sequence originates from a female donor with papillary thyroid cancer or a benign thyroid nodule (not recorded which). Some clones in this sample may be carry-over from other donors' samples. CDR3 in DNA: TGTGCCAGCAGTTCCCCGGGCCCCAACTATGGCTACACCTTC. Translated: CASSSPGPNYGYTF.